The T cell receptor (beta chain) under discussion was sequenced for a study of T cells in Graves' hyperthyroidism and ophthalmopathy. Study overall: It was at initial diagnosis, before any treatment, that peripheral blood was collected.

PBMCs came from about 10 ml fresh peripheral blood. Overall study findings and caveats: Peripheral blood also featured most of the thyroid clonotypes expanded above 0.001.

CDR1 and CDR2 from the germline V gene are GTSNPN and SVGIG (reference sequence). This CDR3 comprises 13 residues. V was clipped by 3 bases and J by 3 bases, with 11 bases between them. The TCR beta CDR3 regions underwent amplification using RNA transcripts as the source. Carried out on the TCR CDR3, a first-round RT-PCR used the HTBI primer set. TCRdb re-called the multiplex PCR reads through MiXCR, storing one row per CDR3 protein. The table includes around 600,000 distinct CDR3 sequences, around 15% detected once. As regards this clonotype: Antigen specificity is unknown.

The sequenced sample was blood. This receptor was identified in a woman between 40 and 50 years old with Graves' ophthalmopathy. The chain carries TRBV30 and TRBJ1-1; tentative D call: TRBD1 (5 bases). This CDR3 reads CAWRQGAYTEAFF. CDR3 sequence (DNA): TGTGCCTGGAGGCAGGGTGCCTACACTGAAGCTTTCTTT. The whole variable domain, filled in from reference TRBV30 and TRBJ1-1, reads SQTIHQWPATLVQPVGSPLSLECTVEGTSNPNLYWYRQAAGRGLQLLFYSVGIGQISSEVPQNLSASRPQDRQFILSSKKLLLSDSGFYLCAWRQGAYTEAFFGQGTRLTVV.